The next 11 T cell receptor beta chains were all read from a single sample in a study of beta chain features in type 1 diabetes. Expressed TCRB transcripts got sequenced, as all isolated RNA was reverse transcribed. Clones were read by immunoSEQ multiplex PCR, and TCRdb kept only the in-frame ones, dropping some. Among 970,000 or so clones, 15% to 20% were seen once, and the ten largest hold around 0.02%. Sequencing was performed on naive CD4+ T cells from blood. The source of these receptors is a woman between 18 and 29 years old in good health.

The rearrangement uses TRBV5-1 and TRBJ1-2; 7 positions match TRBD1. V lost 4 bases to trimming and J lost 2 bases; unmatched junction nucleotides: 5. Germline V gives CDR1 SGHRS, CDR2 YFSETQ. The CDR3 runs to 14 residues. The CDR3 spells CASSQGGANYGYTF. The DNA of the CDR3 is TGCGCCAGCAGCCAAGGGGGCGCAAACTATGGCTACACCTTC.

This clone was detected only a few times. Other DNA sequences from this sample encode an identical CDR3 as well. The chain is built from TRBV4-2 and TRBJ2-7, with TRBD1 identical over 7 bases. This CDR3 region has 13 residues. Germline CDR1 and CDR2: LGHNA and YNFKEQ. V lost 4 bases to trimming and J lost 0 bases; unmatched junction nucleotides: 0. The CDR3 DNA follows: TGTGCCAGCAGCCGGGACAGCTCCTACGAGCAGTACTTC. It translates to CASSRDSSYEQYF.

This clone was seen only a few times. The same CDR3 also results from other DNA sequences found in this sample. The chain uses TRBV28 and TRBJ2-7, with TRBD1 as a possible D gene (6 bases). Trimming took 5 bases from V and 0 from J, leaving 8 bases between them. Germline V CDR1 and CDR2: MDHEN, SYDVKM. The CDR3 covers 13 residues. The CDR3 loop reads CASSKQGSYEQYF. The CDR3 DNA reads as TGTGCCAGCAGTAAACAGGGCTCCTACGAGCAGTACTTC.

This chain links TRBV28 with TRBJ2-7; 11 nucleotides line up with TRBD2. Germline-derived CDR1 and CDR2 are MDHEN and SYDVKM. Trimming took 3 bases from V and 3 from J; bases not matched to a gene: 4. The CDR3 has 15 amino acids. The CDR3 DNA follows: TGTGCCAGCAGTTTCTCTAGCGGGAGGATCTACGAGCAGTACTTC. As protein: CASSFSSGRIYEQYF.

This sequence joins TRBV10-3 and TRBJ1-1; D is unclear. Per the germline V gene, CDR1 is ENHRY and CDR2 is SYGVKD. The CDR3 is 13 amino acids. V shed 2 bases and J shed 5 bases, with 9 bases lying between them. The CDR3 is CAISEREFTEAFF. DNA of the CDR3: TGTGCCATCAGTGAGAGGGAATTTACTGAAGCTTTCTTT.

The table lists this clone with a few counts. V gene TRBV7-2 combines with J gene TRBJ2-1; 8 positions match TRBD2. V trimming: 1 base; J trimming: 8 bases; junction bases outside the gene matches: 7. The CDR3 loop spans 15 amino acids. From germline, CDR1 is SGHTA and CDR2 FQGNSA. CDR3 region: CASSLEFGLAYEQFF. As DNA, the CDR3 is TGTGCCAGCAGCTTAGAGTTCGGACTAGCTTATGAGCAGTTCTTC.

The DNA for the CDR3 is TGTGCCAGCAGGCTTACTACCTACAATGAGCAGTTCTTC. Amino acid sequence: CASRLTTYNEQFF. The rearrangement joins TRBV7-2 to TRBJ2-1; D remains ambiguous. Trimming pared 6 bases from V and 2 bases from J, leaving 8 bases between. Per germline, CDR1 SGHTA and CDR2 FQGNSA. The CDR3 covers 13 residues.

This rearrangement joins TRBV18 to TRBJ2-5; 7 bases line up with TRBD1. CDR1 is KGHSH and CDR2 is LQKENI in the germline V gene. There are 15 residues in the CDR3. The trim removed 3 bases at V and 2 bases at J, leaving 6 bases unmatched. CDR3 residues: CASSPRDSLQETQYF. The CDR3 DNA reads TGTGCCAGCTCACCCCGGGACAGCTTACAAGAGACCCAGTACTTC. Full variable domain (missing parts from reference TRBV18 and TRBJ2-5): NAGVMQNPRHLVRRRGQEARLRCSPMKGHSHVYWYRQLPEEGLKFMVYLQKENIIDESGMPKERFSAEFPKEGPSILRIQQVVRGDSAAYFCASSPRDSLQETQYFGPGTRLLVL.

This chain uses TRBV29-1 with TRBJ2-3; 7 nucleotides match TRBD2. The germline gives CDR1 SQVTM, CDR2 ANQGSEA. Trimming cost V 5 bases and J 6 bases; bases outside gene matches: 14. The CDR3 is 15 amino acids. CDR3 nucleotide sequence: TGCAGCGTTCGCGGGAGAACCACCCTCACCGATACGCAGTATTTT. Amino acid sequence: CSVRGRTTLTDTQYF.

For this clone: This sample also contains other DNA sequences that code for the same CDR3. The rearrangement links TRBV19 to TRBJ2-7, with 7 bases matching TRBD1. Germline CDR1 LNHDA, CDR2 SQIVND (reference sequence). The CDR3 consists of 13 residues. The J segment lost 3 bases and the V segment lost 4 bases, leaving 3 bases of the junction unmatched. The CDR3 DNA is TGTGCCAGTAGTAGACAGGGTAGCTACGAGCAGTACTTC. It encodes CASSRQGSYEQYF.

This clone was seen more than once but under ten times. The rearrangement links TRBV6-5 to TRBJ2-3, with 8 bases matching TRBD1. V gave up 5 bases and J gave up 1 base; unmatched junction bases: 5. Germline V gene sequence: CDR1 MNHEY, CDR2 SVGAGI. The CDR3 runs to 15 residues. CDR3 sequence: CASSNQGARTDTQYF. In DNA, the CDR3 is TGTGCCAGCAGTAATCAGGGGGCGCGCACAGATACGCAGTATTTT.